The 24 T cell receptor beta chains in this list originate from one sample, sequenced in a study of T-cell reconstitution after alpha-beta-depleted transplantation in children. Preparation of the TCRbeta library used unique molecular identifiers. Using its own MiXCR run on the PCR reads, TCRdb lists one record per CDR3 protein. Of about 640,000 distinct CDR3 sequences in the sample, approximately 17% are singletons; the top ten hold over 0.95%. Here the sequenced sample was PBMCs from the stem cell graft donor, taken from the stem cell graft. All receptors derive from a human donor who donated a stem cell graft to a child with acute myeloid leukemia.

CDR3 sequence: CASSPGRTAGEQYF. In DNA, the CDR3 is TGTGCCAGCTCGCCAGGACGGACCGCTGGGGAGCAGTACTTC. This chain connects TRBV18 to TRBJ2-7; no firm D call. Deletions cut 6 bases from V and 7 bases from J, with 19 bases between. The CDR3 spans 14 residues. Per germline, CDR1 KGHSH and CDR2 LQKENI.

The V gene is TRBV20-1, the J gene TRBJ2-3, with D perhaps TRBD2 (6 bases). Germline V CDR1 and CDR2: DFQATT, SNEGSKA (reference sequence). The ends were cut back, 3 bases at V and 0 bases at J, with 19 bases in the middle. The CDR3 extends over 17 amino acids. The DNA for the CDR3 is TGCAGTGCTAGTTCTCCCTCTAGCGCGTCTAGCACAGATACGCAGTATTTT. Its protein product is CSASSPSSASSTDTQYF.

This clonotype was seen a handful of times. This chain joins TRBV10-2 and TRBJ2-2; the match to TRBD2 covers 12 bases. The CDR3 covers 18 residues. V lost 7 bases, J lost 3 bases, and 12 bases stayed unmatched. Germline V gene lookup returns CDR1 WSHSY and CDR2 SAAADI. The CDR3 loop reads CASNPPTSGGVHTGELFF. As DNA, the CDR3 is TGCGCCAGCAATCCCCCGACTAGCGGGGGCGTGCACACCGGGGAGCTGTTTTTT.

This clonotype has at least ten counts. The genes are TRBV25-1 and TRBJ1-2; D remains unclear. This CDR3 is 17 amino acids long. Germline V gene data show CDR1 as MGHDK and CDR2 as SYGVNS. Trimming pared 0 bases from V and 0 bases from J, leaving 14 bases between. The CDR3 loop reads CASSEYFSVETNYGYTF. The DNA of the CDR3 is TGTGCCAGCAGTGAATATTTTAGCGTTGAGACTAACTATGGCTACACCTTC.

Written as DNA, the CDR3 is TGCAGCGTTGGGTCCGCGAACACTGAAGCTTTCTTT. This codes for CSVGSANTEAFF. V and J are TRBV29-1 and TRBJ1-1; D ambiguous. The V end lost 4 bases, the J end lost 1 base, and 7 bases lay between the germline ends. The CDR3 extends over 12 amino acids. CDR1 and CDR2 from the germline V gene are SQVTM and ANQGSEA.

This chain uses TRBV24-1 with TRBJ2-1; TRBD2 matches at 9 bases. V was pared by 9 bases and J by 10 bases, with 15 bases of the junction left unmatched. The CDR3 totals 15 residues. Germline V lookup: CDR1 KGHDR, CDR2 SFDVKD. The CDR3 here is CATGHYSGGLREQFF. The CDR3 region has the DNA TGTGCCACCGGACACTATAGCGGGGGCCTCCGGGAGCAGTTCTTC.

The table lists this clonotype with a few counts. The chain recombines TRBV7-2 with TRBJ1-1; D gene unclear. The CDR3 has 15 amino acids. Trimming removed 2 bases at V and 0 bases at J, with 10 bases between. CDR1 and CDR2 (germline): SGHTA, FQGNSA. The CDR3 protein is CASSLKNSLNTEAFF. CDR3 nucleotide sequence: TGTGCCAGCAGCTTAAAGAACAGCCTGAACACTGAAGCTTTCTTT.

The CDR3 protein is CASSPKDTSYNEQFF. In nucleotides, the CDR3 is TGTGCCAGCAGCCCCAAGGACACCTCCTACAATGAGCAGTTCTTC. The rearrangement uses TRBV9 and TRBJ2-1, with a tentative D call TRBD1 (5 bases). Germline loops: CDR1 SGDLS, CDR2 YYNGEE. The CDR3 covers 15 residues. V lost 4 bases and J lost 0, with 11 bases in between. Full variable domain (remainder filled in from reference TRBV9 and TRBJ2-1): DSGVTQTPKHLITATGQRVTLRCSPRSGDLSVYWYQQSLDQGLQFLIQYYNGEERAKGNILERFSAQQFPDLHSELNLSSLELGDSALYFCASSPKDTSYNEQFFGPGTRLTVL.

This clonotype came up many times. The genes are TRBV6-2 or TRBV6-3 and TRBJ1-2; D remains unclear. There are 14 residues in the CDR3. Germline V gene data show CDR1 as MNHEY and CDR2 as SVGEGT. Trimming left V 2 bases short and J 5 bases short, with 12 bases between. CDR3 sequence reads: CASSYAGSGYGYTF. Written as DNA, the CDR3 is TGTGCCAGCAGTTACGCGGGTTCTGGGTATGGCTACACCTTC.

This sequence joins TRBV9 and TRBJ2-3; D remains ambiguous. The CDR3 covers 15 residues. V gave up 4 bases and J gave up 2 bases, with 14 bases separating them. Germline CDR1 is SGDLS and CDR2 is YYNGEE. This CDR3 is CASSPRVGVTDTQYF. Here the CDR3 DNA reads TGTGCCAGCAGCCCCCGTGTTGGGGTCACAGATACGCAGTATTTT.

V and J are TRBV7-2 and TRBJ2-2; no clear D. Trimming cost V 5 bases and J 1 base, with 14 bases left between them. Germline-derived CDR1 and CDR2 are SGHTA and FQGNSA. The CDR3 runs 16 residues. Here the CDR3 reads CASSLHPTQNTGELFF. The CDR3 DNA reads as TGTGCCAGCAGCCTACACCCCACCCAGAACACCGGGGAGCTGTTTTTT.

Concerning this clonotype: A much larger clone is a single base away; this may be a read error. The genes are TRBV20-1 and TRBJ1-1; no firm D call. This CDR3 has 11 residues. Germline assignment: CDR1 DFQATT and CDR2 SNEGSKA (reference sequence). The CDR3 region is CSAESGTQAFF. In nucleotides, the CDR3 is TGCAGTGCCGAGAGCGGCACTCAAGCTTTCTTT.

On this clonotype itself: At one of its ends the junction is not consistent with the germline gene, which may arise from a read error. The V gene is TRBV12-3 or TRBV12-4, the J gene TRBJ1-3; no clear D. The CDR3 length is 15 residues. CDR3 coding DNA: TGTGCCAGCAGTCTAGCGGATACCTCTGGAAACACCATATATTTT. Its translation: CASSLADTSGNTIYF.

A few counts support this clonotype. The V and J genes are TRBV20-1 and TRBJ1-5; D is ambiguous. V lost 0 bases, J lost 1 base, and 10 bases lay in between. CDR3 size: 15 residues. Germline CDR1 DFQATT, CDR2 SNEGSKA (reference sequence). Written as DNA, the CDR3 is TGCAGTGCTAGAGATTCTCGGCAGAGCAATCAGCCCCAGCATTTT. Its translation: CSARDSRQSNQPQHF.

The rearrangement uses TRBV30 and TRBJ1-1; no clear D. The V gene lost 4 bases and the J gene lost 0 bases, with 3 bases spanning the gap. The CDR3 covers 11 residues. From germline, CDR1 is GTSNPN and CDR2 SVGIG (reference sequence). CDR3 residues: CAWKMNTEAFF. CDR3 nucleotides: TGTGCCTGGAAAATGAACACTGAAGCTTTCTTT.

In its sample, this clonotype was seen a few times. The CDR3 DNA sequence: TGTGCCAGCAGCCACGGTCCGGACGAGCAGTACTTC. This sequence encodes CASSHGPDEQYF. The rearrangement uses TRBV3-1 and TRBJ2-7; D uncertain. Per the germline V gene, CDR1 is LGHDT and CDR2 is YNNKEL (reference sequence). This CDR3 is built from 12 residues. V was trimmed by 3 bases and J by 5 bases, leaving 8 bases between them.

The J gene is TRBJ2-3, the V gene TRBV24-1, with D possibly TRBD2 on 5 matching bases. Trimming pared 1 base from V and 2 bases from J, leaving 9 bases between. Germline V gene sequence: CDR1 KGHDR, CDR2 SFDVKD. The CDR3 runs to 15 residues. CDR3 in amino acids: CATSDFGELTDTQYF. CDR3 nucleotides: TGTGCCACCAGTGATTTTGGGGAGCTCACAGATACGCAGTATTTT.

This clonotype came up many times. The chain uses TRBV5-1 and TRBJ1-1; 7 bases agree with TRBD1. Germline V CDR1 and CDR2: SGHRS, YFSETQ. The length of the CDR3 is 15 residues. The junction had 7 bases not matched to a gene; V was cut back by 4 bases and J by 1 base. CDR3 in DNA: TGCGCCAGCAGCCGGGCAGGGGGACGGAACACTGAAGCTTTCTTT. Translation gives CASSRAGGRNTEAFF.

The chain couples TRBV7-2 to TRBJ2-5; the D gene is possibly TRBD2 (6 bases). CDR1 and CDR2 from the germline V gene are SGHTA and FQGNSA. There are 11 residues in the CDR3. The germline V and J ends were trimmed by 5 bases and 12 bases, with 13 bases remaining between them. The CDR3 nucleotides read TGTGCCAGCAGCCTGGGACGCGGGAAGTACTTC. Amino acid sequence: CASSLGRGKYF.

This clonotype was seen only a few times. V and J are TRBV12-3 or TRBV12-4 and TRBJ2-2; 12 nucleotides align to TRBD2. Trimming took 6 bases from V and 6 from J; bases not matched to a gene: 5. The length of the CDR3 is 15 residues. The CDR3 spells CASRPLAGGPGELFF. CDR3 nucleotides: TGTGCCAGCAGACCTCTAGCGGGGGGGCCCGGGGAGCTGTTTTTT.

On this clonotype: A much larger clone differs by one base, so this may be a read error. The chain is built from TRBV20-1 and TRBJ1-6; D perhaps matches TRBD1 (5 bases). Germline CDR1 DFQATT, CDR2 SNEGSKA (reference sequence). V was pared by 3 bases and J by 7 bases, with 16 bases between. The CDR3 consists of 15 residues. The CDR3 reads CSASPPGGTNSPLHF. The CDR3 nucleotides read TGCAGTGCTAGCCCACCGGGGGGGACGAATTCACCCCTCCACTTT.

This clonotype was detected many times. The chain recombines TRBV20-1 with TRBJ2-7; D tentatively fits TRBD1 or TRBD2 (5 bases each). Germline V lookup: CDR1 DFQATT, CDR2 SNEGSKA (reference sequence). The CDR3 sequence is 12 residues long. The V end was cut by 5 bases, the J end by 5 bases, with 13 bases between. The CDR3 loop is CSALTGTHEQYF. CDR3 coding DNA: TGCAGTGCTTTGACGGGGACCCACGAGCAGTACTTC.

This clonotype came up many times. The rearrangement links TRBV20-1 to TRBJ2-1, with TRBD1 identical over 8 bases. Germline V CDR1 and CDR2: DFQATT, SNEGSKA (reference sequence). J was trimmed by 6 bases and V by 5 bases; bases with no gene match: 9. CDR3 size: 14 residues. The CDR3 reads CSALDRGWSNEQFF. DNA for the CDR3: TGCAGTGCTCTCGACAGGGGTTGGTCCAATGAGCAGTTCTTC.

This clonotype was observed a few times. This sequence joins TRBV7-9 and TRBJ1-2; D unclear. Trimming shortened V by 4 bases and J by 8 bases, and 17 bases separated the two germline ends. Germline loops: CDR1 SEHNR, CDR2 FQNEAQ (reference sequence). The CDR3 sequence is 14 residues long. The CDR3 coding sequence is TGTGCCAGCAGCTCCGACCGCGGCAGAGACGGCTACACCTTC. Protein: CASSSDRGRDGYTF.